This TCR beta chain was profiled in a study of cytomegalovirus exposure and HLA in healthy donors. This CDR3 spans 14 amino acids. V gave up 2 bases and J gave up 5 bases; unmatched junction bases: 4. The germline gives CDR1 SEHNR, CDR2 FQNEAQ (reference sequence). PCR involved 60 Vbeta and 13 Jbeta primers. TCRdb's copy holds only in-frame clones and misses some; the assay was immunoSEQ multiplex PCR. The sample includes roughly 110,000 clones, more than 65% seen only once; the top ten take 2% to 2.5%. This TCR was sampled from a man aged 30-40 years in good health and CMV-seronegative. Material for sequencing was PBMCs. V usage is TRBV7-9 and J usage is TRBJ1-1; 8 bases match TRBD1. The CDR3 here is CASSLQGAGTEAFF. CDR3 sequence (DNA): TGTGCCAGCAGCTTACAGGGGGCTGGGACTGAAGCTTTCTTT.